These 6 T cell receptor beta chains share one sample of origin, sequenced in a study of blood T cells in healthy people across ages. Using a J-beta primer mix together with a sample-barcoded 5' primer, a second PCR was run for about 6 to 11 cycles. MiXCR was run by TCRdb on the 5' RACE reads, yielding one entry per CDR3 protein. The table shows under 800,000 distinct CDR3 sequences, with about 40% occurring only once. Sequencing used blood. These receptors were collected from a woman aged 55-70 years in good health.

DNA of the CDR3: TGTGCCAGCAGCTCCCAACCGGGACAGGTCGGGGGATTTTACAATGAGCAGTTCTTC. Amino acid sequence: CASSSQPGQVGGFYNEQFF. The gene calls are TRBV7-9 and TRBJ2-1, with 8 bases aligning to TRBD1. The CDR3 runs 19 residues. The germline V gene has CDR1 SEHNR and CDR2 FQNEAQ (reference sequence). Trimming cost V 4 bases and J 4 bases; bases outside gene matches: 18.

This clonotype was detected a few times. The CDR3 coding sequence is TGCGCCTCAAGGGTGGGCAGGGGAACCCCCGAGCAGTACTTC. Translation: CASRVGRGTPEQYF. The chain is built from TRBV20-1 and TRBJ2-7; tentatively, D is TRBD1 (6 bases). This CDR3 contains 14 residues. Germline CDR1 DFQATT, CDR2 SNEGSKA (reference sequence).

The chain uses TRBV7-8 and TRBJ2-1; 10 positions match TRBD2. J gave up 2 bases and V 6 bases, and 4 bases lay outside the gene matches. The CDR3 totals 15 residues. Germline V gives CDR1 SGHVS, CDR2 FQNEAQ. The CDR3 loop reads CASRKLAGTYNEQFF. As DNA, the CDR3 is TGTGCCAGCAGAAAACTAGCGGGAACCTACAATGAGCAGTTCTTC.

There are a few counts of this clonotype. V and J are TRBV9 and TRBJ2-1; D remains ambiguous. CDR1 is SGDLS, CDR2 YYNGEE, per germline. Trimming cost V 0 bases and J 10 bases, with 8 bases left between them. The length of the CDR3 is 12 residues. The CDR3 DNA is TGTGCCAGCAGCGTAGTCGGCAAGGAGCAGTTCTTC. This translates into CASSVVGKEQFF.

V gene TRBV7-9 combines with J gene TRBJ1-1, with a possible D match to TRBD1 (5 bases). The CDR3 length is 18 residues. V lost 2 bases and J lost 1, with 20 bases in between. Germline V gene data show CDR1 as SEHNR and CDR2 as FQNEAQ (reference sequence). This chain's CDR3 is CASSLLNPRGKSNTEAFF. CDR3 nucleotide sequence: TGTGCCAGCAGCTTACTGAACCCGAGGGGTAAATCGAACACTGAAGCTTTCTTT. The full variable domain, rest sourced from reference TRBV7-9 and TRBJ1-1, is DTGVSQNPRHKITKRGQNVTFRCDPISEHNRLYWYRQTLGQGPEFLTYFQNEAQLEKSRLLSDRFSAERPKGSFSTLEIQRTEQGDSAMYLCASSLLNPRGKSNTEAFFGQGTRLTVV.

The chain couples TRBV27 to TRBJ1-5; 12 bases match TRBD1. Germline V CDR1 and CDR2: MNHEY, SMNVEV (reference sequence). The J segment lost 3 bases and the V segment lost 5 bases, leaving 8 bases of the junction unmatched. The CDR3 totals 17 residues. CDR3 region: CASSILGTGGFNQPQHF. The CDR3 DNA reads TGTGCCAGCAGTATCCTCGGGACAGGGGGCTTCAATCAGCCCCAGCATTTT.